These 21 T cell receptor beta chains originate from one sample sequenced in a study of T cells in Graves' hyperthyroidism and ophthalmopathy (dated by TCRdb to about 2019). Library preparation employed multiplex PCR. TCRdb records Illumina HiSeq 2000 as the sequencer. Amplification of TCR beta CDR3 regions was carried out from RNA transcripts. For the first round of RT-PCR on the TCR CDR3, the HTBI primer set was used together with the Qiagen OneStep RT-PCR kit. The public sequencing data were trimmed at Q25 with fastp and processed into clonotypes with MiXCR by TCRdb, which kept only in-frame beta chains. Rows are unified per CDR3 protein, each entry keeping the most common DNA and genes. The sample has 700,000 or so distinct CDR3 sequences on record, about 16% of them singletons. The top ten constitute around 8% of the sample. The sequenced material came from blood. Receptors originate from a man between 18 and 35 years old with Graves' hyperthyroidism.

This clonotype was seen only a few times. One end of the junction does not line up with germline, which may come from a read error. This chain connects TRBV2 to TRBJ2-7, with 10 bases fitting TRBD2. The CDR3 has 14 amino acids. The germline V gene encodes CDR1 SNHLY and CDR2 FYNNEI. CDR3 bases: TGTACCAGCAACCCAGCGGGAGGGCCGGGGGAGCAGTACTTC. It specifies CTSNPAGGPGEQYF.

The rearrangement uses TRBV4-3 and TRBJ2-7, with 11 bases matching TRBD2. Germline CDR1 reads LGHNA; CDR2 reads YSLEER. V shed 0 bases and J 1 base; nucleotides not matched to a gene: 5. The CDR3 is made up of 17 amino acids. In DNA form, the CDR3 reads TGCGCCAGCAGCCAAGAGACTAGCGGGGCTACATCCTACGAGCAGTACTTC. This translates into CASSQETSGATSYEQYF.

This clonotype was detected ten times or more. The rearrangement links TRBV28 to TRBJ2-7, with TRBD2 matching 8 bases. Germline V gene lookup returns CDR1 MDHEN and CDR2 SYDVKM. This CDR3 region has 15 residues. With 5 bases clipped from V and 2 bases from J, the junction kept 8 bases outside the gene matches. DNA of the CDR3: TGTGCCAGCAGTAAAGGGACTAGAAGGACCTACGAGCAGTACTTC. Its protein product is CASSKGTRRTYEQYF.

V usage is TRBV5-8 and J usage is TRBJ1-5, with D possibly TRBD1 on 5 matching bases. The germline CDR1 and CDR2 sequences are SGHTS and YDEGEE. The CDR3 spans 16 residues. The V and J ends lost 3 bases and 11 bases respectively, with 24 bases between them. CDR3 sequence reads: CASSYHQTVPDWSQHF. The CDR3, as DNA: TGTGCCAGCAGCTACCACCAGACAGTCCCGGATTGGTCCCAGCATTTT.

This clonotype has a count of ten or more. V is TRBV30 and J is TRBJ2-7; no reliable D call. V lost 0 bases, J lost 2 bases, and 8 bases lay in between. Germline CDR1 GTSNPN, CDR2 SVGIG (reference sequence). The CDR3 runs 13 residues. The CDR3 DNA sequence: TGTGCCTGGAGTGTTAGGGCCGCCTACGAGCAGTACTTC. It encodes CAWSVRAAYEQYF. Complete variable domain (other parts from reference TRBV30 and TRBJ2-7): SQTIHQWPATLVQPVGSPLSLECTVEGTSNPNLYWYRQAAGRGLQLLFYSVGIGQISSEVPQNLSASRPQDRQFILSSKKLLLSDSGFYLCAWSVRAAYEQYFGPGTRLTVT.

V is TRBV28 and J is TRBJ2-1, with unresolved D. V gave up 7 bases and J gave up 7 bases, with 11 bases separating them. CDR1 is MDHEN, CDR2 SYDVKM, per germline. This CDR3 is built from 12 residues. CDR3 in amino acids: CASTPKYNEQFF. DNA for the CDR3: TGTGCCAGCACCCCAAAGTATAATGAGCAGTTCTTC.

This clonotype was detected a few times. The rearrangement links TRBV12-5 to TRBJ2-3, with no clear D. Per the germline V gene, CDR1 is LGHNT and CDR2 is FRNRAP. Trimming took off 1 base at V and 6 bases at J, with 8 bases between the two ends. The CDR3 is 13 amino acids. CDR3 nucleotides: TGTGCTAGTGGTTTGGGATTAGGGGATACGCAGTATTTT. Protein product: CASGLGLGDTQYF.

This clonotype came up a few times. CDR3 sequence reads: CATSRPGQGNTEAFF. The CDR3 DNA reads as TGTGCCACCAGCAGACCGGGACAGGGGAACACTGAAGCTTTCTTT. The gene calls are TRBV15 and TRBJ1-1; TRBD1 matches 9 bases. V dropped 2 bases and J dropped 1; count of bases not matched to a gene: 2. The CDR3 contains 15 residues. In germline, CDR1 is LNHNV, CDR2 YYDKDF (reference sequence).

The chain carries TRBV28 and TRBJ1-1; 8 bases are shared with TRBD1. J was trimmed by 4 bases and V by 7 bases; bases with no gene match: 5. CDR3 length: 13 residues. The germline V gene encodes CDR1 MDHEN and CDR2 SYDVKM. The CDR3: CASITTGGTEAFF. CDR3 bases: TGTGCCAGCATCACTACAGGGGGCACTGAAGCTTTCTTT.

The genes are TRBV20-1 and TRBJ1-5, with D perhaps matching TRBD1 (6 bases). V was trimmed by 6 bases and J by 3 bases, leaving 12 bases between them. The CDR3 runs 13 residues. Per germline, CDR1 DFQATT and CDR2 SNEGSKA (reference sequence). In nucleotides, the CDR3 is TGCAGTGCCGCCCCAGGGGCCAATCAGCCCCAGCATTTT. Its translation is CSAAPGANQPQHF.

This sequence joins TRBV7-9 and TRBJ2-2; D unresolved. The CDR3 loop spans 13 amino acids. CDR1 is SEHNR, CDR2 FQNEAQ, per germline (reference sequence). With 7 bases removed from V and 7 bases from J, the gap between germline ends came to 13 bases. The CDR3 sequence: CASISFWGGELFF. In DNA, the CDR3 is TGTGCCAGCATCAGCTTCTGGGGCGGGGAGCTGTTTTTT.

The V and J genes are TRBV7-9 and TRBJ2-3; D possibly corresponds to TRBD2 (6 bases). Germline CDR1 is SEHNR and CDR2 is FQNEAQ (reference sequence). The CDR3 sequence is 16 residues long. Trimming removed 5 bases from V and 1 base from J, with 16 bases in between. Here the CDR3 reads CASSPIPGEGTDTQYF. The DNA for the CDR3 is TGTGCCAGCAGCCCCATCCCGGGAGAAGGCACAGATACGCAGTATTTT.

V usage is TRBV7-2 and J usage is TRBJ2-2; 11 nucleotides align to TRBD2. V lost 5 bases to trimming and J lost 4 bases; unmatched junction nucleotides: 3. The CDR3 extends over 15 amino acids. Germline CDR1 and CDR2: SGHTA and FQGNSA. The CDR3 bases are TGTGCCAGCAGCGAAACTAGCGGGAGCACCGGGGAGCTGTTTTTT. It yields the protein CASSETSGSTGELFF.

This clonotype was seen a handful of times. The V and J genes are TRBV11-3 and TRBJ2-7; D gene uncertain. The CDR3 covers 14 residues. CDR1 and CDR2 (germline): SGHNT, YENEEA. The V end lost 5 bases, the J end lost 2 bases, and 13 bases lay between the germline ends. CDR3 bases: TGTGCCAGCAGCCCAATGGGTGGTGCCTACGAGCAGTACTTC. It translates to CASSPMGGAYEQYF. The entire variable domain, with the rest obtained from reference TRBV11-3 and TRBJ2-7, is as follows: EAGVVQSPRYKIIEKKQPVAFWCNPISGHNTLYWYLQNLGQGPELLIRYENEEAVDDSQLPKDRFSAERLKGVDSTLKIQPAELGDSAVYLCASSPMGGAYEQYFGPGTRLTVT.

This clonotype was counted once. This chain links TRBV15 with TRBJ2-1; tentatively, D is TRBD1 (6 bases). Germline CDR1 LNHNV, CDR2 YYDKDF (reference sequence). Trimming left V 0 bases short and J 10 bases short, with 10 bases between. CDR3 length equals 13 residues. CDR3 DNA: TGTGCCACCAGCAGAGACAGGGGTAGGGAGCAGTTCTTC. This codes for CATSRDRGREQFF.

This clonotype came up many times. This chain joins TRBV11-2 and TRBJ1-1; D gene unclear. Trimming removed 1 base from V and 1 base from J, with 10 bases in between. The CDR3 has 15 amino acids. From germline, CDR1 is SGHAT and CDR2 FQNNGV. CDR3 sequence (DNA): TGTGCCAGCAGCTTAGTGGGAACGACGAACACTGAAGCTTTCTTT. Its translation: CASSLVGTTNTEAFF.

The genes are TRBV29-1 and TRBJ2-7; possible D gene TRBD2, 6 bases. In germline, CDR1 is SQVTM, CDR2 ANQGSEA. Trimming removed 7 bases from V and 4 bases from J, with 14 bases in between. The CDR3 sequence is 12 residues long. The CDR3 is CSAEGPAYEQYF. The DNA of the CDR3 is TGCAGCGCGGAGGGACCTGCTTACGAGCAGTACTTC.

To note about this clonotype: A much more abundant neighbour one base away suggests this may be a read error. The rearrangement joins TRBV7-2 to TRBJ2-7; D is perhaps TRBD2 (6 bases). Germline V CDR1 and CDR2: SGHTA, FQGNSA. The CDR3 consists of 14 residues. The DNA for the CDR3 is TGTGCCGGCAGCTTAAGTAGCGGACCCTACGAGCAGTACTTC. Translated: CAGSLSSGPYEQYF. Together with reference TRBV7-2 and TRBJ2-7, the CDR3 gives the full variable domain: GAGVSQSPSNKVTEKGKDVELRCDPISGHTALYWYRQSLGQGLEFLIYFQGNSAPDKSGLPSDRFSAERTGGSVSTLTIQRTQQEDSAVYLCAGSLSSGPYEQYFGPGTRLTVT.

The table lists this clonotype with many counts. The chain links TRBV3-1 to TRBJ2-1; D possibly uses TRBD1 or TRBD2 (5 bases each). The CDR3 loop spans 11 amino acids. V lost 3 bases to trimming and J lost 10 bases, with 7 bases between them. Per germline, CDR1 LGHDT and CDR2 YNNKEL (reference sequence). CDR3 DNA: TGTGCCAGCAGCCACGGGGCAGAGCAGTTCTTC. Protein: CASSHGAEQFF.

This clonotype was recorded a few times. This chain joins TRBV5-1 and TRBJ2-7, with 11 bases that match TRBD2. The CDR3 has 17 amino acids. The V gene's germline CDR1 is SGHRS and CDR2 YFSETQ. The trim removed 4 bases at V and 2 bases at J, leaving 11 bases unmatched. CDR3 sequence (DNA): TGCGCCAGCAGCCGTACCGGACTAGCGGGCTCCGCCTACGAGCAGTACTTC. Translating gives CASSRTGLAGSAYEQYF.

In this sample, this clonotype turned up many times. J is TRBJ2-7 and V is TRBV6-1; maybe TRBD2 (6 bases). This CDR3 is 16 amino acids long. CDR1 and CDR2 (germline): MNHNS, SASEGT. V was shortened by 4 bases and J by 3 bases, with 19 bases between the two germline ends. The CDR3: CASSAAPGTQDYEQYF. CDR3 coding DNA: TGTGCCAGCAGTGCCGCCCCCGGGACTCAGGACTACGAGCAGTACTTC.